The 21 T cell receptor beta chains below come from one sample, sequenced in a study of shared clonotypes between healthy human individuals. The repertoire was sequenced with immunoSEQ multiplex PCR; TCRdb's copy has only in-frame clones and lacks some. Of some 1.5 million clones listed, about 96% are singletons. Source material: naive CD4+ T cells sorted from blood. Subset: CD45RA+ positively selected. These receptors were taken from a man aged 30 to 39 in good health.

This chain uses TRBV9 with TRBJ2-1; 7 nucleotides match TRBD2. The length of the CDR3 is 16 residues. Trimming took 0 bases from V and 3 from J; bases not matched to a gene: 6. Germline loops: CDR1 SGDLS, CDR2 YYNGEE. The CDR3 is CASSVDPAGNYNEQFF. The DNA of the CDR3 is TGTGCCAGCAGCGTAGATCCAGCGGGGAACTACAATGAGCAGTTCTTC.

The chain employs TRBV9 and TRBJ2-1; no definite D call. Trimming removed 2 bases at V and 6 bases at J, with 15 bases between. Germline lookup yields CDR1 SGDLS and CDR2 YYNGEE. The CDR3 consists of 15 residues. The CDR3 coding sequence is TGTGCCAGCAGCGTCAACGCACTACCGTTCAATGAGCAGTTCTTC. Translating it yields CASSVNALPFNEQFF.

The chain links TRBV30 to TRBJ1-1; no clear D gene. V was shortened by 6 bases and J by 1 base, with 6 bases between the two germline ends. CDR1 is GTSNPN, CDR2 SVGIG, per germline (reference sequence). The CDR3 is 11 residues long. CDR3 bases: TGTGCCTGCAGGAAGAACACTGAAGCTTTCTTT. Its translation is CACRKNTEAFF.

This chain links TRBV5-1 with TRBJ2-7, with TRBD1 identical over 9 bases. In germline, CDR1 is SGHRS, CDR2 YFSETQ. V shed 4 bases, J shed 1 base, and the junction held 15 bases outside the gene matches. This CDR3 spans 18 amino acids. In DNA, the CDR3 is TGCGCCAGCAGCCATTTCGGTTCCGGGACAGGGTTGTCCTACGAGCAGTACTTC. Amino acids: CASSHFGSGTGLSYEQYF.

The rearrangement uses TRBV5-8 and TRBJ1-3, with D unresolved. This CDR3 has 15 residues. V was shortened by 2 bases and J by 0 bases, with 9 bases between the two germline ends. Germline lookup yields CDR1 SGHTS and CDR2 YDEGEE. This CDR3 reads CASSFRISSGNTIYF. CDR3 bases: TGTGCCAGCAGCTTCAGGATTTCCTCTGGAAACACCATATATTTT.

This clone appeared a few times. At the DNA level, this CDR3 is encoded by other sequences in the same sample as well. This chain joins TRBV9 and TRBJ2-7; D gene uncertain. The CDR3 has 14 residues. Trimming took 0 bases from V and 2 from J, leaving 9 bases between them. CDR1 is SGDLS and CDR2 is YYNGEE in the germline V gene. For the CDR3, the DNA is TGTGCCAGCAGCGTAGGGGCGGCCACCTACGAGCAGTACTTC. It translates to CASSVGAATYEQYF. The variable domain in full, with the rest retrieved from reference TRBV9 and TRBJ2-7, is DSGVTQTPKHLITATGQRVTLRCSPRSGDLSVYWYQQSLDQGLQFLIQYYNGEERAKGNILERFSAQQFPDLHSELNLSSLELGDSALYFCASSVGAATYEQYFGPGTRLTVT.

This clone was counted a single time. V usage is TRBV6-6 and J usage is TRBJ2-7, with 7 bases fitting TRBD2. The V and J ends lost 10 bases and 3 bases, in that order; junction bases with no gene match: 12. The CDR3 is 14 residues long. Germline V gene data show CDR1 as MNHNY and CDR2 as SVGAGI (reference sequence). In nucleotides, the CDR3 is TGTGCCACGGCTTTGCAAATAGCGGGCTACGAGCAGTACTTC. Protein: CATALQIAGYEQYF.

This chain connects TRBV15 to TRBJ1-4, with 9 bases lining up with TRBD1. The ends lost 6 bases at V and 8 bases at J; junction bases unmatched: 7. Germline lookup yields CDR1 LNHNV and CDR2 YYDKDF (reference sequence). The CDR3 covers 14 residues. Here the CDR3 DNA reads TGTGCCACCAGTAGGACAGGGGAGGGCGAAAAACTGTTTTTT. It yields the protein CATSRTGEGEKLFF.

The chain combines TRBV19 with TRBJ1-1; D might be TRBD1 (6 bases). The CDR3 is 13 amino acids. The germline V gene has CDR1 LNHDA and CDR2 SQIVND (reference sequence). V lost 4 bases, J lost 5 bases, and 11 bases lay in between. The CDR3 DNA reads as TGTGCCAGTAGTAAAGGGACATCAACTGAAGCTTTCTTT. Translated, it gives CASSKGTSTEAFF.

The chain carries TRBV11-2 and TRBJ2-5; D ambiguous. Germline V CDR1 and CDR2: SGHAT, FQNNGV. Trimming left V 5 bases short and J 7 bases short, with 14 bases between. The CDR3 extends over 13 amino acids. The CDR3 region is CASSPGFLGTQYF. In DNA form, the CDR3 reads TGTGCCAGCAGCCCCGGGTTTCTTGGGACCCAGTACTTC. The full variable domain, its missing parts supplied by reference TRBV11-2 and TRBJ2-5, is EAGVAQSPRYKIIEKRQSVAFWCNPISGHATLYWYQQILGQGPKLLIQFQNNGVVDDSQLPKDRFSAERLKGVDSTLKIQPAKLEDSAVYLCASSPGFLGTQYFGPGTRLLVL.

The genes are TRBV7-2 and TRBJ1-5; possibly TRBD1 for D (5 bases). CDR1 and CDR2 (germline): SGHTA, FQGNSA. Deletions cut 4 bases from V and 5 bases from J, with 12 bases between. CDR3 length equals 14 residues. The CDR3 bases are TGTGCCAGCAGCTCCCGGGGGGGGGATCAGCCCCAGCATTTT. Its protein product is CASSSRGGDQPQHF.

The DNA of the CDR3 is TGTGCCAGCAGTGAACTCCGGGGGAGGAACACTGAAGCTTTCTTT. Its protein is CASSELRGRNTEAFF. The chain recombines TRBV6-1 with TRBJ1-1; the D gene is possibly TRBD1 (5 bases). Trimming shortened V by 2 bases and J by 1 base, and 11 bases separated the two germline ends. Germline values: CDR1 MNHNS, CDR2 SASEGT. The CDR3 runs to 15 residues.

This clone was detected only once. V gene TRBV19 combines with J gene TRBJ1-2; 11 bases are a match to TRBD1. The CDR3 has 17 amino acids. After removal of 5 bases from V and 3 bases from J, the junction contained 11 bases not matched to a gene. Germline V lookup: CDR1 LNHDA, CDR2 SQIVND (reference sequence). For the CDR3, the DNA is TGTGCCAGTAGTCGGCCGGGACAGGGGGGAAGAGACTATGGCTACACCTTC. Its protein product is CASSRPGQGGRDYGYTF.

V usage is TRBV29-1 and J usage is TRBJ2-1; the match to TRBD2 covers 12 bases. V lost 4 bases and J lost 8; bases outside the gene matches: 9. The CDR3 totals 15 residues. Germline V gene data show CDR1 as SQVTM and CDR2 as ANQGSEA. The CDR3 DNA reads as TGCAGCGTTGTCCCTACTAGCGGGAGGTTCCATGAGCAGTTCTTC. It codes for CSVVPTSGRFHEQFF.

The chain links TRBV14 to TRBJ2-2, with D possibly TRBD2 on 5 matching bases. The germline V gene encodes CDR1 SGHDN and CDR2 FVKESK. The CDR3 is 14 amino acids. V was trimmed by 1 base and J by 6 bases, leaving 9 bases between them. CDR3 DNA sequence: TGTGCCAGCAGCCAAGGGGGAGCTTCCGGGGAGCTGTTTTTT. Translated: CASSQGGASGELFF.

This clone has only one observation. The V call is TRBV7-9, the J call TRBJ2-7; maybe TRBD1 (6 bases). This CDR3 spans 13 amino acids. Germline V gene lookup returns CDR1 SEHNR and CDR2 FQNEAQ (reference sequence). V dropped 2 bases and J dropped 5 bases, with 10 bases sitting between them. CDR3 in DNA: TGTGCCAGCAGCTTAAGGGCAGGGGACGAGCAGTACTTC. This encodes CASSLRAGDEQYF. The variable domain in full, completed from reference TRBV7-9 and TRBJ2-7, reads DTGVSQNPRHKITKRGQNVTFRCDPISEHNRLYWYRQTLGQGPEFLTYFQNEAQLEKSRLLSDRFSAERPKGSFSTLEIQRTEQGDSAMYLCASSLRAGDEQYFGPGTRLTVT.

This clone has a single count. This chain joins TRBV5-1 and TRBJ2-2; D uncertain. The CDR3 is 14 residues long. Germline CDR1 is SGHRS and CDR2 is YFSETQ. V lost 1 base and J lost 3, with 7 bases in between. The DNA for the CDR3 is TGCGCCAGCAGCTTGAAGGTGTACACCGGGGAGCTGTTTTTT. This encodes CASSLKVYTGELFF.

The chain carries TRBV9 and TRBJ2-1; 7 bases are a match to TRBD1. V lost 0 bases to trimming and J lost 6 bases; unmatched junction nucleotides: 3. This CDR3 contains 14 residues. From germline, CDR1 is SGDLS and CDR2 YYNGEE. The chain's CDR3 is CASSVGPGGNEQFF. Written as DNA, the CDR3 is TGTGCCAGCAGCGTAGGACCAGGGGGCAATGAGCAGTTCTTC.

The chain employs TRBV10-2 and TRBJ2-1; TRBD2 matches at 10 bases. The germline V gene has CDR1 WSHSY and CDR2 SAAADI. Trimming removed 8 bases from V and 0 bases from J; junction bases left unmatched: 7. This CDR3 has 16 residues. CDR3 in DNA: TGCGCCAGCTCCAGGACTAGCGGTAGCTCCTACAATGAGCAGTTCTTC. It is translated as CASSRTSGSSYNEQFF.

The chain carries TRBV19 and TRBJ1-5; the D gene is possibly TRBD1 (6 bases). Germline CDR1 and CDR2: LNHDA and SQIVND (reference sequence). The length of the CDR3 is 16 residues. V was cut by 7 bases and J by 7 bases, with 23 bases left in between. The CDR3 here is CASIPQGVVHGQPQHF. The DNA for the CDR3 is TGTGCCAGTATACCACAGGGAGTAGTGCATGGGCAGCCCCAGCATTTT.

The CDR3 region has the DNA TGTGCCAGCAGCTCTTATGCTTCCGGGACAGACAGCTCCTACGAGCAGTACTTC. Translation gives CASSSYASGTDSSYEQYF. The chain recombines TRBV13 with TRBJ2-7; 7 positions agree with TRBD1. CDR1 and CDR2 (germline): PRHDT, FYEKMQ (reference sequence). The CDR3 consists of 18 residues. The J segment lost 0 bases and the V segment lost 4 bases, leaving 15 bases of the junction unmatched.